The entry below describes one T cell receptor beta chain. Its antigen is unknown. Trimming pared 3 bases from V and 0 bases from J, leaving 12 bases between. The CDR3 spans 15 residues. Looked up from germline, CDR1 is DFQATT and CDR2 is SNEGSKA (reference sequence). Random hexamers were used to reverse transcribe roughly 0.5 to 1 ug of RNA. TCR beta CDR3 was amplified by immunoSEQ multiplex PCR. This amplification extended across 54 Vbeta and 13 Jbeta segments. TCRdb used MiXCR to reprocess the immunoSEQ multiplex PCR reads, holding one entry per CDR3 protein. This table holds some 97,000 distinct CDR3 sequences, around 95% found once. The record originates from a study of CD8 T cells in Susac syndrome. Overall study results and limits: In total CD8+ repertoires, about 15 Susac-specific public clones were detected, and CD8+ TEMRA repertoires contained roughly five.

As judged by recently defined diagnostic criteria, patients with Susac syndrome had definite or probable disease. Bulk CD8+ and CD4+ cells came from magnetic negative isolation; CD8+ TEMRA by FACS. This sequence joins TRBV20-1 and TRBJ1-5; no firm D call. The sequencing sample was made of CD8+ T cells from PBMCs. The clonotype originates from a human donor with Susac syndrome. The CDR3 sequence: CSASRSGSSNQPQHF. In DNA form, the CDR3 reads TGCAGTGCTAGTCGCTCGGGGAGTAGCAATCAGCCCCAGCATTTT.